This TCR beta chain was sequenced during a study of T-cell memory formation after mild COVID-19. Turning to the study itself: TCR clusters were largely donor specific.

With regard to this clonotype: Its antigen is unidentified.

Study-wide results and limits: Contracting clones from day 15 to 85 showed balanced CD4/CD8; later expanders favored CD4+.

TCRdb analysed the 5' RACE reads with MiXCR anew, one entry per CDR3 protein. The table includes more than 200,000 distinct CDR3 sequences, about 17% detected once. Germline CDR1 SGHTA, CDR2 FQGTGA. The CDR3 spans 13 residues. V lost 5 bases and J 6 bases, leaving 12 bases between the germline ends. What was sequenced was PBMCs or a T cell subset sorted from them (not recorded which). The sequence was obtained from a young man who had mild COVID-19 (a few samples of this study predate the infection). Cell type and time point are not known. The V gene is TRBV7-3, the J gene TRBJ2-3, with D possibly TRBD2 on 6 matching bases. CDR3 sequence (DNA): TGTGCCAGCAGCCCCCGACTAGGGGATACGCAGTATTTT. It translates to CASSPRLGDTQYF.